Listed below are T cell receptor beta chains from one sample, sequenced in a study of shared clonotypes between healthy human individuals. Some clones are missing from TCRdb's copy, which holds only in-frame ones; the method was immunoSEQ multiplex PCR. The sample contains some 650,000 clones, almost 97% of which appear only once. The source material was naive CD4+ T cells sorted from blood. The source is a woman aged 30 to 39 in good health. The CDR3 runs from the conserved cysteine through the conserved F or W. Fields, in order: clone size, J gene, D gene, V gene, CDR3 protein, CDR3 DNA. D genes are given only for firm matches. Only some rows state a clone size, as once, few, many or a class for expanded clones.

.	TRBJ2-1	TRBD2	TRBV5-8	CASSLGRLAGVYNEQFF	TGTGCCAGCAGCTTGGGCCGACTAGCGGGGGTTTACAATGAGCAGTTCTTC
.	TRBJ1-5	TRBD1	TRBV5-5	CASSLGTGGIQPQHF	TGTGCCAGCAGCTTGGGTACAGGGGGGATTCAGCCCCAGCATTTT
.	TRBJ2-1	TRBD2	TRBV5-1	CASSFPSGRSNEQFF	TGCGCCAGCAGCTTTCCTAGCGGGAGATCGAATGAGCAGTTCTTC
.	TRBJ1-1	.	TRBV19	CASSIGTSRGYTEAFF	TGTGCCAGTAGTATCGGTACCTCGAGGGGTTACACTGAAGCTTTCTTT
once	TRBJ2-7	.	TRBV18	CASSPAGTGGNEQYF	TGTGCCAGCTCACCAGCAGGGACGGGGGGCAACGAGCAGTACTTC
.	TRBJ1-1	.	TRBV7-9	CASSPGHLNTEAFF	TGTGCCAGCAGCCCGGGACACTTGAACACTGAAGCTTTCTTT
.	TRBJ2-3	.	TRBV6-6	CASSQRTAATDTQYF	TGTGCCAGCAGCCAACGGACAGCCGCCACAGATACGCAGTATTTT
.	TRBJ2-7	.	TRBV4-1	CASSQRDIPEQYF	TGCGCCAGCAGCCAGAGGGACATTCCCGAGCAGTACTTC
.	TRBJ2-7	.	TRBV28	CASSFTVTGTPSSYEQYF	TGTGCCAGCAGTTTTACAGTGACCGGGACCCCAAGCTCCTACGAGCAGTACTTC
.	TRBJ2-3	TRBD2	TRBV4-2	CASSQVLAGEIDTQYF	TGTGCCAGCAGCCAGGTTCTAGCGGGAGAGATAGATACGCAGTATTTT
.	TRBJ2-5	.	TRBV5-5	CASSLRGTSRIWKETQYF	TGTGCCAGCAGCTTAAGGGGAACAAGTCGTATTTGGAAAGAGACCCAGTACTTC
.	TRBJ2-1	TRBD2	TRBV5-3	CARSLCGRAKKYNEQFF	TGTGCCAGAAGCTTGTGCGGGAGGGCCAAGAAATACAATGAGCAGTTCTTC
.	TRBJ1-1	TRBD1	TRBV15	CATSRMDRDPEAFF	TGTGCCACCAGCAGGATGGACAGGGATCCTGAAGCTTTCTTT
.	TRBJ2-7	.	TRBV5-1	CAIERKGWTSYEQYF	TGCGCCATCGAGAGGAAGGGATGGACCTCCTACGAGCAGTACTTC
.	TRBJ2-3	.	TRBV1	CTSSQPSQDSTDTQYF	TGCACCAGCAGCCAGCCGAGCCAAGATAGCACAGATACGCAGTATTTT
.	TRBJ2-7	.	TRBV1	CTSSHPSYEQYF	TGCACCAGCAGCCATCCTAGCTACGAGCAGTACTTC
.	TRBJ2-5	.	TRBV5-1	CASSYTPDQETQYF	TGCGCCAGCAGCTACACCCCGGACCAAGAGACCCAGTACTTC
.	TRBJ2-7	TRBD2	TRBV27	CASSLVGTSGAISYEQYF	TGTGCCAGCAGTTTAGTGGGGACTAGCGGGGCGATCTCCTACGAGCAGTACTTC
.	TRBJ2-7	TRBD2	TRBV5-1	CASSRGLAGGTPYEQYF	TGCGCCAGCAGTCGAGGACTAGCGGGAGGGACGCCCTACGAGCAGTACTTC
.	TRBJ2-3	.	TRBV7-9	CASSLYTDTQYF	TGTGCCAGCAGCTTGTACACAGATACGCAGTATTTT
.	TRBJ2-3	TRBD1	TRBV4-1	CASSQDSGPGGRLDTQYF	TGCGCCAGCAGCCAAGATTCGGGTCCAGGGGGTAGGTTGGATACGCAGTATTTT
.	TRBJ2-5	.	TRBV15	CATSRSEEETQYF	TGTGCCACCAGCAGATCAGAAGAAGAGACCCAGTACTTC
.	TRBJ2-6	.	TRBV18	CASSRLGGSGANVLTF	TGTGCCAGCTCACGCCTAGGTGGCTCTGGGGCCAACGTCCTGACTTTC
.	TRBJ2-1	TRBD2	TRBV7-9	CASSLTSGPIPGVF	TGTGCCAGCAGCCTCACTAGCGGGCCTATCCCAGGGGTCTTC
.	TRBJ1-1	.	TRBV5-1	CASSLGGQGNTEAFF	TGCGCCAGCAGCTTGGGGGGGCAAGGAAACACTGAAGCTTTCTTT
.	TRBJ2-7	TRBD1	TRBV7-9	CASSLDLRDSIYEQYF	TGTGCCAGCAGCTTAGATTTAAGGGACAGCATCTACGAGCAGTACTTC
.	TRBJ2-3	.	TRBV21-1	CASSKRAEREGGGDTQYF	TGTGCCAGCAGCAAAAGGGCTGAGAGGGAGGGAGGTGGAGATACGCAGTATTTT
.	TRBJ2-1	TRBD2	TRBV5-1	CASSPLAGGPNEQFF	TGCGCCAGCAGTCCCCTAGCGGGAGGGCCCAATGAGCAGTTCTTC
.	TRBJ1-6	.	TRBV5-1	CASSRGLDSPLHF	TGCGCCAGCTCCAGGGGATTGGATTCACCCCTCCACTTT
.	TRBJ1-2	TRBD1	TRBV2	CASRQTGHYGYTF	TGTGCCAGCAGACAGACAGGGCACTATGGCTACACCTTC
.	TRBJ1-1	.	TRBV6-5	CASSLTEMNTEAFF	TGTGCCAGCAGTCTAACAGAGATGAACACTGAAGCTTTCTTT
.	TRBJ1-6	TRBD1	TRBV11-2	CASSLQGQTNSPLHF	TGTGCCAGCAGCTTACAGGGACAGACTAATTCACCCCTCCACTTT
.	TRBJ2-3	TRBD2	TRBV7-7	CASSLAREGRSPLYF	TGTGCCAGCAGCTTAGCGCGGGAGGGCCGATCCCCCCTTTATTTT
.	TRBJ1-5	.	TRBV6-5	CASSLADHQPQHF	TGTGCCAGCAGTTTGGCAGACCATCAGCCCCAGCATTTT
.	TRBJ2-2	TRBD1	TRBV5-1	CASSFTGGITGELFF	TGCGCCAGCAGCTTCACAGGGGGTATCACCGGGGAGCTGTTTTTT
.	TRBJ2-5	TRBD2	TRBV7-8	CASSWTRGVGSQETQYF	TGTGCCAGCAGCTGGACTCGGGGGGTAGGAAGCCAAGAGACCCAGTACTTC
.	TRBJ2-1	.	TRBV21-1	CVDGGPNYNEQFF	TGTGTTGATGGCGGTCCAAACTACAATGAGCAGTTCTTC
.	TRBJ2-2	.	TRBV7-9	CASSLSGVTTGELFF	TGTGCCAGCAGCTTGAGCGGCGTGACGACCGGGGAGCTGTTTTTT
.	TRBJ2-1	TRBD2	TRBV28	CASSSPTSGSRNEQFF	TGTGCCAGCAGTTCCCCGACTAGCGGGAGCCGCAATGAGCAGTTCTTC
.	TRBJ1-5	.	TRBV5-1	CASSPQGLDQPQHF	TGCGCCAGCAGCCCACAGGGACTAGATCAGCCCCAGCATTTT
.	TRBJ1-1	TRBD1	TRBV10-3	CAIRRDRGPEAFF	TGTGCCATCAGGAGGGACAGGGGCCCTGAAGCTTTCTTT
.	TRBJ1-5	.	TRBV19	CASSIWGNQPQHF	TGTGCCAGTAGTATATGGGGCAATCAGCCCCAGCATTTT
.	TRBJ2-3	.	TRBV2	CASSPIRTTSTDTQYF	TGTGCCAGCAGTCCCATCCGGACTACCAGCACAGATACGCAGTATTTT
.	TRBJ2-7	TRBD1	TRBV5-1	CASSPVGQTLQGEQYF	TGCGCCAGCAGCCCGGTGGGACAGACCCTTCAGGGCGAGCAGTACTTC
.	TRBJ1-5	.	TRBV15	CATSPFPQSNQPQHF	TGTGCCACCAGCCCTTTCCCTCAGAGCAATCAGCCCCAGCATTTT